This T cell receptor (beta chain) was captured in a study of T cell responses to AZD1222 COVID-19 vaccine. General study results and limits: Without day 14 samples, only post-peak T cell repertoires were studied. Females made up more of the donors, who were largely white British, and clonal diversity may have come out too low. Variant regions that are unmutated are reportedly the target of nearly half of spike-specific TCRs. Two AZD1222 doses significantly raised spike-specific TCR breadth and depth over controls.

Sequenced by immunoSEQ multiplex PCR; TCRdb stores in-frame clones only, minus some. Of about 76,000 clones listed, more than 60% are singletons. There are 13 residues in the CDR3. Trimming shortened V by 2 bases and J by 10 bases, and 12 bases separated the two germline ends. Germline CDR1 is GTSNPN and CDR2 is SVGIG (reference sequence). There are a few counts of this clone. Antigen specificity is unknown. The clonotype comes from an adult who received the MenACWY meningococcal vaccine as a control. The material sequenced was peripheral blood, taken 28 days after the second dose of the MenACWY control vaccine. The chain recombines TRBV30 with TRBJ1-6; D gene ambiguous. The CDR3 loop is CAWSTGSWSPLHF. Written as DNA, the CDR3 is TGTGCCTGGAGTACGGGTTCCTGGTCACCCCTCCACTTT.